This T cell receptor beta chain is from a study of T-cell reconstitution after alpha-beta-depleted transplantation in children. General study points: T-cell numbers and diversity, one year after transplant, stemmed largely from T cells that were newly produced.

This clonotype was seen a few times. Its antigen is still unknown. The TCRbeta library was prepared with unique molecular identifiers. TCRdb reprocessed the PCR reads via MiXCR and lists one record per CDR3 protein. The sample lists 500,000 to 650,000 distinct CDR3 sequences, approximately 12% occurring once. The sequencing here drew on PBMCs, mostly from graft donor cells, taken 360 days after TCRalphabeta/CD19-depleted stem cell transplant. The receptor comes from a male patient aged 5 to 17 who had a stem cell transplant for acute myeloid leukemia, so the T cells may come from the graft donor.

The DNA of the CDR3 is TGTGCCAGCAGCTTGACTAGCGAGTCCTACAATGAGCAGTTCTTC. Amino acids: CASSLTSESYNEQFF. The chain recombines TRBV6-4 with TRBJ2-1, with TRBD2 matching over 8 bases. This CDR3 has 15 residues. Germline V gene lookup returns CDR1 MRHNA and CDR2 SNTAGT. J gave up 1 base and V 6 bases, and 5 bases lay outside the gene matches.